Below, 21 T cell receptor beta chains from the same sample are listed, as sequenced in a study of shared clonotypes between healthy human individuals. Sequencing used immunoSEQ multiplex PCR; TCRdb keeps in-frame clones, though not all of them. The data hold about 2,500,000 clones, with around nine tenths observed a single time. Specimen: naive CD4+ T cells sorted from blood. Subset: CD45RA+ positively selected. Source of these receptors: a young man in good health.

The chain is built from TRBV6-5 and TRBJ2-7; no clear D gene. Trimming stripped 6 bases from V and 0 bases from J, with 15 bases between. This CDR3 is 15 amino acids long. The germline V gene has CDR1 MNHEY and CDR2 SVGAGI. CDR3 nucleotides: TGTGCCAGCAGCCGCCCACTGGAAAACTCCTACGAGCAGTACTTC. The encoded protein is CASSRPLENSYEQYF.

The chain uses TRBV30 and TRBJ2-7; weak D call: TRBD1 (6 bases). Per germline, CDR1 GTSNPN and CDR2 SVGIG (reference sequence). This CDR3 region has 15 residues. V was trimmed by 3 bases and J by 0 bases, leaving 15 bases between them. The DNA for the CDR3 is TGTGCCTGGAGCACCCGGGACAAACACTCCTACGAGCAGTACTTC. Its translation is CAWSTRDKHSYEQYF.

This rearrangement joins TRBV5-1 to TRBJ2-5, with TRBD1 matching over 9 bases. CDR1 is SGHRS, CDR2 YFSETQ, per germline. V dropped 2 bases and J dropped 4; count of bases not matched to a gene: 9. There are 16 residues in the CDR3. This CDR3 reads CASSLGTGMRLETQYF. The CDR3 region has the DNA TGCGCCAGCAGCTTAGGGACAGGGATGAGATTAGAGACCCAGTACTTC.

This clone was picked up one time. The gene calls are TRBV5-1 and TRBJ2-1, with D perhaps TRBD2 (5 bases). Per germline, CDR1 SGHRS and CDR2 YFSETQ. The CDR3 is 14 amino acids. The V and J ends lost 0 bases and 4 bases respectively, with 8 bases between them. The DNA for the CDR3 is TGCGCCAGCAGCTTGGCTCTAGCTTACAATGAGCAGTTCTTC. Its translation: CASSLALAYNEQFF.

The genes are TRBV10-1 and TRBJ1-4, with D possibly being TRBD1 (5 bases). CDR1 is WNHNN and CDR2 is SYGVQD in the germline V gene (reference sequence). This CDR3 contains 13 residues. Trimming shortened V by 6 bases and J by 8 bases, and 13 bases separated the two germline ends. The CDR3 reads CASSTGDGEKLFF. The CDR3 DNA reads TGCGCCAGCAGCACCGGGGACGGCGAAAAACTGTTTTTT.

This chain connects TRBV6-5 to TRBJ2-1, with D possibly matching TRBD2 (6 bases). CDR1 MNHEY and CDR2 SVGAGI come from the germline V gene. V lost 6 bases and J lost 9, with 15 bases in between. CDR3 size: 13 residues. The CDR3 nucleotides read TGTGCCAGCAGCCGCGGACTAACGGGTGAGCAGTTCTTC. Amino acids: CASSRGLTGEQFF.

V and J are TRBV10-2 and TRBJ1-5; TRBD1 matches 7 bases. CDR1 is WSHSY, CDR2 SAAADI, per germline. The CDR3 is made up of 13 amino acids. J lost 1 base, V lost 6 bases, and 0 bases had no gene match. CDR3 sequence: CASRGQSNQPQHF. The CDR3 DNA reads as TGCGCCAGCAGGGGACAGAGCAATCAGCCCCAGCATTTT.

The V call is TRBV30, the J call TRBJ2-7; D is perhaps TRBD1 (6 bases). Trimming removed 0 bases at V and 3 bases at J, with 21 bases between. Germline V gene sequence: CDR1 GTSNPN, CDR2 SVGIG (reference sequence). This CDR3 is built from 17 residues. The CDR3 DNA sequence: TGTGCCTGGAGTGTACAGTATTTAGGGACACATTACTACGAGCAGTACTTC. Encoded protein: CAWSVQYLGTHYYEQYF. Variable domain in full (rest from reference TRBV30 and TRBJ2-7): SQTIHQWPATLVQPVGSPLSLECTVEGTSNPNLYWYRQAAGRGLQLLFYSVGIGQISSEVPQNLSASRPQDRQFILSSKKLLLSDSGFYLCAWSVQYLGTHYYEQYFGPGTRLTVT.

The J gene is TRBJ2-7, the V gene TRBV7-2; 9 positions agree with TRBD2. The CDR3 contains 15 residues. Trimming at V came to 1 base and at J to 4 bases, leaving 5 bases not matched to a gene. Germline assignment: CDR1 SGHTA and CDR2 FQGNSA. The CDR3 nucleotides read TGTGCCAGCAGCTTAGTCTCTAGCGGGGCTTACGAGCAGTACTTC. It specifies CASSLVSSGAYEQYF.

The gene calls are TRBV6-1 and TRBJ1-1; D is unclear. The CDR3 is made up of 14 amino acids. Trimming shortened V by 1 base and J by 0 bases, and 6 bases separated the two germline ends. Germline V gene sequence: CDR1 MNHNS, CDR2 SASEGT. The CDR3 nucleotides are TGTGCCAGCAGTGAAGTTTTAATGAACACTGAAGCTTTCTTT. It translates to CASSEVLMNTEAFF.

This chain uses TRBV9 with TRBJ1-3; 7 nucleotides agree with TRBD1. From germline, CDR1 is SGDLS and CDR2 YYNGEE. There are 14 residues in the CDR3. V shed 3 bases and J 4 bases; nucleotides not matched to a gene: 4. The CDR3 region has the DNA TGTGCCAGCAGCGCGAGGGGGCCAGGAAACACCATATATTTT. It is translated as CASSARGPGNTIYF.

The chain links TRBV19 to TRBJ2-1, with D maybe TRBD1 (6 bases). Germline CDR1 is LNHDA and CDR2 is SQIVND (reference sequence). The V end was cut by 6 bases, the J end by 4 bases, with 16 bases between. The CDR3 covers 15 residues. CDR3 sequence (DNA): TGTGCCAGTAGGAGTCAAACAGGGACATACAATGAGCAGTTCTTC. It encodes CASRSQTGTYNEQFF.

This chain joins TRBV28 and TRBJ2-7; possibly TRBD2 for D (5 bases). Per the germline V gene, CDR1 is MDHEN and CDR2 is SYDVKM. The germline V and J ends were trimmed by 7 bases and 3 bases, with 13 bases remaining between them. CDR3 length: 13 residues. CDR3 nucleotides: TGTGCCAGCACCGGGGTCGCGCGCTACGAGCAGTACTTC. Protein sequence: CASTGVARYEQYF. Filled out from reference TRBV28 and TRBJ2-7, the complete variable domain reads DVKVTQSSRYLVKRTGEKVFLECVQDMDHENMFWYRQDPGLGLRLIYFSYDVKMKEKGDIPEGYSVSREKKERFSLILESASTNQTSMYLCASTGVARYEQYFGPGTRLTVT.

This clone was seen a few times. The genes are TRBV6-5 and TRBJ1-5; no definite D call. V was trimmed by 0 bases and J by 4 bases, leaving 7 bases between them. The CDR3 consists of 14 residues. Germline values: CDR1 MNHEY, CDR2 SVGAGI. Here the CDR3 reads CASSYSKGNQPQHF. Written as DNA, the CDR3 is TGTGCCAGCAGTTACTCGAAGGGAAATCAGCCCCAGCATTTT.

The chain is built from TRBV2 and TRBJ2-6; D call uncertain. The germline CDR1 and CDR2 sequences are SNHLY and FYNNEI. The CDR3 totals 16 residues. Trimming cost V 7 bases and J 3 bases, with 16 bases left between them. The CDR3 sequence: CASTAGMLSGANVLTF. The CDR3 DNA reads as TGTGCCAGCACGGCAGGAATGTTAAGTGGGGCCAACGTCCTGACTTTC.

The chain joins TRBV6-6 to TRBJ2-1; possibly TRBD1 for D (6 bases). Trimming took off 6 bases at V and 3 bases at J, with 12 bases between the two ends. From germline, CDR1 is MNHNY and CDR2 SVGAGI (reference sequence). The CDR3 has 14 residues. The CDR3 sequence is CASRLSGVYNEQFF. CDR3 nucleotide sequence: TGTGCCAGCAGGCTCTCAGGGGTCTACAATGAGCAGTTCTTC.

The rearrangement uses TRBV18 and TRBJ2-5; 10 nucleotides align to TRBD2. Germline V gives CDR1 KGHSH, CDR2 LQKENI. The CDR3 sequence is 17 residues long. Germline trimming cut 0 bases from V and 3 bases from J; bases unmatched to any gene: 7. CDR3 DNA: TGTGCCAGCTCACCACCCGGGCTAGCGGGGGCCAAAGAGACCCAGTACTTC. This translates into CASSPPGLAGAKETQYF. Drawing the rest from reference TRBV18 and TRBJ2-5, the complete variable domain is NAGVMQNPRHLVRRRGQEARLRCSPMKGHSHVYWYRQLPEEGLKFMVYLQKENIIDESGMPKERFSAEFPKEGPSILRIQQVVRGDSAAYFCASSPPGLAGAKETQYFGPGTRLLVL.

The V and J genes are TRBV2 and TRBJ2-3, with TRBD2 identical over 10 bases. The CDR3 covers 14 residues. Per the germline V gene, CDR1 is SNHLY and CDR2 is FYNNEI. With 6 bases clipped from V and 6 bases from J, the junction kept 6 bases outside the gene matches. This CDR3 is CASSDISGRDTQYF. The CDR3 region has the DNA TGTGCCAGCAGCGATATTAGCGGGAGGGATACGCAGTATTTT.

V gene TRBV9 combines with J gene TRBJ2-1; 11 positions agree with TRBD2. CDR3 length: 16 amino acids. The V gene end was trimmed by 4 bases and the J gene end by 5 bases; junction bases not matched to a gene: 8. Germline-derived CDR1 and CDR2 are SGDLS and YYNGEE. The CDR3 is CASSSSGGRRDNEQFF. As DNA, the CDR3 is TGTGCCAGCAGCTCTAGCGGGGGGCGGAGGGACAATGAGCAGTTCTTC.

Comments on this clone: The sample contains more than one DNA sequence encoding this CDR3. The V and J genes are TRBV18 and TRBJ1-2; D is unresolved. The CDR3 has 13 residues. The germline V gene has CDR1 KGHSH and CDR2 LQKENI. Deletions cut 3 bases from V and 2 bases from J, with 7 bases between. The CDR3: CASSPGRNYGYTF. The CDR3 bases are TGTGCCAGCTCACCCGGACGGAACTATGGCTACACCTTC. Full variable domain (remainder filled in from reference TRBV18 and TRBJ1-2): NAGVMQNPRHLVRRRGQEARLRCSPMKGHSHVYWYRQLPEEGLKFMVYLQKENIIDESGMPKERFSAEFPKEGPSILRIQQVVRGDSAAYFCASSPGRNYGYTFGSGTRLTVV.

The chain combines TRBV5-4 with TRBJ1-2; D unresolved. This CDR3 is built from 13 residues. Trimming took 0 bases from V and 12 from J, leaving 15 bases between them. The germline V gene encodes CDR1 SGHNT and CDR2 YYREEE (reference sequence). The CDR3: CASSLAVSGIDTF. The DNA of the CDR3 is TGTGCCAGCAGCTTGGCCGTCTCGGGCATCGACACCTTC.